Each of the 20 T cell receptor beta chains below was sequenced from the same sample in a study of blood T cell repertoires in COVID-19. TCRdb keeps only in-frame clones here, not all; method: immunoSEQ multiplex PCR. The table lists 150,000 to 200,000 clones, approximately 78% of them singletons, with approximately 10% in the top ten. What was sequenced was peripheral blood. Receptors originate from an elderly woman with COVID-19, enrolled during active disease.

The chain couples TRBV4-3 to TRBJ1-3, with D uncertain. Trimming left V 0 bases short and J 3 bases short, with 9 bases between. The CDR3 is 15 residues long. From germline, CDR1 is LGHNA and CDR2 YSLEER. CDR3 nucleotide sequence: TGCGCCAGCAGCCAAGAATCGCGTCGTGGAAACACCATATATTTT. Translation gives CASSQESRRGNTIYF.

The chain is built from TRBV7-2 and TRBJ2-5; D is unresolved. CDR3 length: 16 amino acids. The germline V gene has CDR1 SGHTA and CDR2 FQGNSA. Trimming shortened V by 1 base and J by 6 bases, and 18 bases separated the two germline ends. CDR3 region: CASSLVGGQAIQTQYF. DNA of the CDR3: TGTGCCAGCAGCTTAGTAGGTGGCCAGGCCATACAGACCCAGTACTTC.

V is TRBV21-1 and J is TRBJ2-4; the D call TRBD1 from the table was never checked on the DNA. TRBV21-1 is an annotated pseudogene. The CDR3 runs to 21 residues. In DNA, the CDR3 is TGTGCCAGCAGCAAAAAAACGTCAAGGACAGGGGTTGATCTAGCCAAAAACATTCAGTACTTC. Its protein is CASSKKTSRTGVDLAKNIQYF.

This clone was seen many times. CDR3 residues: CASSMRDRSAFF. The CDR3 DNA follows: TGTGCCAGTAGTATGCGGGACAGATCAGCTTTCTTT. This chain joins TRBV19 and TRBJ1-1; 7 bases match TRBD1. The junction had 5 bases not matched to a gene; V was cut back by 3 bases and J by 10 bases. Germline-derived CDR1 and CDR2 are LNHDA and SQIVND (reference sequence). There are 12 residues in the CDR3.

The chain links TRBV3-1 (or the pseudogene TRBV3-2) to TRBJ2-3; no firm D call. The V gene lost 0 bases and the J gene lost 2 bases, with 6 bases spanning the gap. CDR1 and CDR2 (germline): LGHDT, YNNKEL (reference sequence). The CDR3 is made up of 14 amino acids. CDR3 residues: CASSQDPVTDTQYF. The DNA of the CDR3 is TGTGCCAGCAGCCAAGATCCGGTCACAGATACGCAGTATTTT.

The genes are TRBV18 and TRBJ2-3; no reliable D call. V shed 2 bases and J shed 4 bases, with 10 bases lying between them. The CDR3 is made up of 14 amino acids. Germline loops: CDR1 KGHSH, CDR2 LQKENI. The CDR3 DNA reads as TGTGCCAGCTCACCATACGGCCTAGCAGATACGCAGTATTTT. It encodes CASSPYGLADTQYF. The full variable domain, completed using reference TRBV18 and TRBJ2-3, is NAGVMQNPRHLVRRRGQEARLRCSPMKGHSHVYWYRQLPEEGLKFMVYLQKENIIDESGMPKERFSAEFPKEGPSILRIQQVVRGDSAAYFCASSPYGLADTQYFGPGTRLTVL.

CDR3 DNA: TGTGCCAGCAGCCCCTCCCCCACTAGCACAGATACGCAGTATTTT. Residues: CASSPSPTSTDTQYF. This sequence joins TRBV4-2 and TRBJ2-3; D is uncertain. Trimming removed 4 bases at V and 0 bases at J, with 11 bases between. Germline V lookup: CDR1 LGHNA, CDR2 YNFKEQ. The CDR3 has 15 residues.

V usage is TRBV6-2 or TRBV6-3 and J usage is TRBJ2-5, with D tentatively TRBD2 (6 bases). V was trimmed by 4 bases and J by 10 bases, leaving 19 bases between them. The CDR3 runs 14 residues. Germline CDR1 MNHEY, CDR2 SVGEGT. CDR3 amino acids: CASSLAEGSQFQYF. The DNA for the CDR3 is TGTGCCAGCAGTTTAGCGGAGGGGTCCCAGTTCCAGTACTTC.

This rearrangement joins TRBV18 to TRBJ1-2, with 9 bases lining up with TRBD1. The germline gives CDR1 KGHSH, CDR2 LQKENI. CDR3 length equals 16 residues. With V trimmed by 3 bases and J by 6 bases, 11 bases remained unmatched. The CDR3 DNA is TGTGCCAGCTCACCGTTAAACAGGGGGCAGGGTAATGGCTACACCTTC. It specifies CASSPLNRGQGNGYTF.

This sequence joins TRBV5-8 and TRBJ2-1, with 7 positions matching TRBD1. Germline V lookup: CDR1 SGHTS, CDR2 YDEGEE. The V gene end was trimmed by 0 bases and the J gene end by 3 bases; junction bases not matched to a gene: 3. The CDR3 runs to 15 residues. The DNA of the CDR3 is TGTGCCAGCAGCTTGGCTGACAGGGTCTACAATGAGCAGTTCTTC. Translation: CASSLADRVYNEQFF.

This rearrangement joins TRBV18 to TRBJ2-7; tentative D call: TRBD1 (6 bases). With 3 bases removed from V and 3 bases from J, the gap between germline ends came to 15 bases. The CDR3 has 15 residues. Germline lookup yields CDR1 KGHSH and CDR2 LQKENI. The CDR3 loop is CASSPWGTGSYEQYF. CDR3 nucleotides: TGTGCCAGCTCACCCTGGGGAACAGGGAGCTACGAGCAGTACTTC.

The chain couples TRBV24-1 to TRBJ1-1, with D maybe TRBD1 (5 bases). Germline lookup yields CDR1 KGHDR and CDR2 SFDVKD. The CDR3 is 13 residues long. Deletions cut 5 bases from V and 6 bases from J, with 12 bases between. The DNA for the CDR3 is TGTGCCACCAGTGCCCTGCAGGGCTCTGAAGCTTTCTTT. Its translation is CATSALQGSEAFF.

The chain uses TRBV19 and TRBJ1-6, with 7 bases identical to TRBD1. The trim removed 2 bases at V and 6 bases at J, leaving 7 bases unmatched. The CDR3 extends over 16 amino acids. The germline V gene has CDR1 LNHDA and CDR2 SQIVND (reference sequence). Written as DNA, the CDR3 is TGTGCCAGTAGTATATCCCGGGACAGAATTAATTCACCCCTCCACTTT. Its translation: CASSISRDRINSPLHF.

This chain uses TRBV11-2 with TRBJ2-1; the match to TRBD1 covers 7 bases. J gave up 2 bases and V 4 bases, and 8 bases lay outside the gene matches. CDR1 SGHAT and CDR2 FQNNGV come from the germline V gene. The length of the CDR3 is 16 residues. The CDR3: CASSSTRDRAYNEQFF. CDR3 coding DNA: TGTGCCAGCAGCTCGACCCGGGACAGAGCCTACAATGAGCAGTTCTTC.

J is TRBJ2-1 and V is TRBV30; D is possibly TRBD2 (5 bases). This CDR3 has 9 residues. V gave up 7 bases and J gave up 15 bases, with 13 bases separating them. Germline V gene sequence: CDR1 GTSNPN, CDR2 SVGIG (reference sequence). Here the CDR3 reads CAYSLDGFF. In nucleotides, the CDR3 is TGTGCCTACTCACTAGACGGGTTCTTC.

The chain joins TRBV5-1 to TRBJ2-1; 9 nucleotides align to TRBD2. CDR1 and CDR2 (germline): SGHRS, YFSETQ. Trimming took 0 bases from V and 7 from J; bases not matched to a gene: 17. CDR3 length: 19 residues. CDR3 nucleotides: TGCGCCAGCAGCTTGGGACTAGCGGAGTTTTATATGGTCGGGAATGAGCAGTTCTTC. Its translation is CASSLGLAEFYMVGNEQFF.

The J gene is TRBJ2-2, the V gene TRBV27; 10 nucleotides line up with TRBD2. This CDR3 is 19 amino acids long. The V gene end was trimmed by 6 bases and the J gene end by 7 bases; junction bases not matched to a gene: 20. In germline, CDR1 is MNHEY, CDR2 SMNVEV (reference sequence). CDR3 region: CASSPTPVSLAGGSGELFF. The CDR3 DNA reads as TGTGCCAGCAGCCCTACTCCAGTATCGTTAGCGGGAGGAAGCGGGGAGCTGTTTTTT.

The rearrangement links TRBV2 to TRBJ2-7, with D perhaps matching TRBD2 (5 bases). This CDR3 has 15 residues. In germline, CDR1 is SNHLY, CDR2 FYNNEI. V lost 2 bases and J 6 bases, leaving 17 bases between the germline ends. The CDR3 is CASSEMEASKPEQYF. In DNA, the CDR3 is TGTGCCAGCAGTGAAATGGAGGCTAGCAAACCCGAGCAGTACTTC. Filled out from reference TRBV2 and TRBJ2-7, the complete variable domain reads EPEVTQTPSHQVTQMGQEVILRCVPISNHLYFYWYRQILGQKVEFLVSFYNNEISEKSEIFDDQFSVERPDGSNFTLKIRSTKLEDSAMYFCASSEMEASKPEQYFGPGTRLTVT.

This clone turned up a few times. This chain's CDR3 is CASSLMRNSPLHF. The CDR3 bases are TGTGCCAGCAGCTTAATGAGGAATTCACCCCTCCACTTT. V usage is TRBV7-3 and J usage is TRBJ1-6; D ambiguous. The CDR3 has 13 residues. Deletions cut 1 base from V and 7 bases from J, with 5 bases between. Germline V gene data show CDR1 as SGHTA and CDR2 as FQGTGA.

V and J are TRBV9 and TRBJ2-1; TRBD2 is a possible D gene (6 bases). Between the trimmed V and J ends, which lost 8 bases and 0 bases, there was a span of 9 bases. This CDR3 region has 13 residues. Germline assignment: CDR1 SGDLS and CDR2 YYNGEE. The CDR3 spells CASAGSSYNEQFF. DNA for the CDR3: TGTGCCAGTGCGGGGAGCTCCTACAATGAGCAGTTCTTC. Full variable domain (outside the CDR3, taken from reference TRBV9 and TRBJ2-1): DSGVTQTPKHLITATGQRVTLRCSPRSGDLSVYWYQQSLDQGLQFLIQYYNGEERAKGNILERFSAQQFPDLHSELNLSSLELGDSALYFCASAGSSYNEQFFGPGTRLTVL.